Listed here are 4 T cell receptor beta chains from one sample, sequenced in a study of blood T cell repertoires in COVID-19. Profiling relied on immunoSEQ multiplex PCR, and the TCRdb table lists in-frame clones only, not all of them. This table holds about 250,000 clones, roughly 88% found once. The material sequenced was peripheral blood. The receptor source for this set is a young woman with active or convalescent COVID-19.

The rearrangement joins TRBV29-1 to TRBJ1-1; TRBD1 is a possible D gene (6 bases). The CDR3 is 13 amino acids. V gave up 3 bases and J gave up 4 bases, with 12 bases separating them. Per germline, CDR1 SQVTM and CDR2 ANQGSEA. DNA of the CDR3: TGCAGCGTTGAGGAGTACAGGGCCACTGAAGCTTTCTTT. Amino acids: CSVEEYRATEAFF.

This chain joins TRBV6-6 and TRBJ2-2; 10 nucleotides agree with TRBD2. Germline loops: CDR1 MNHNY, CDR2 SVGAGI (reference sequence). The CDR3 totals 16 residues. V shed 8 bases, J shed 7 bases, and the junction held 13 bases outside the gene matches. The CDR3 DNA sequence: TGTGCCAGCGGGGAACTAGCGGGATCCTGGAGCGGGGAGCTGTTTTTT. Translating gives CASGELAGSWSGELFF.

In its sample, this clone was seen a few times. The chain combines TRBV11-2 with TRBJ1-1; D gene uncertain. Germline-derived CDR1 and CDR2 are SGHAT and FQNNGV. The CDR3 totals 14 residues. Trimming removed 4 bases from V and 3 bases from J, with 12 bases in between. In DNA, the CDR3 is TGTGCCAGCAGCTATCGAGTAGAACACACTGAAGCTTTCTTT. This encodes CASSYRVEHTEAFF.

This clone turned up a few times. V and J are TRBV6-5 and TRBJ1-5; D might be TRBD1 (5 bases). Per germline, CDR1 MNHEY and CDR2 SVGAGI. CDR3 length equals 15 residues. V was trimmed by 10 bases and J by 1 base, leaving 17 bases between them. CDR3 nucleotide sequence: TGTGCCACCGCCCGGGGACTGGAAAGCAATCAGCCCCAGCATTTT. This gives the protein CATARGLESNQPQHF.